The text below deals with one T cell receptor (beta chain). This entry belongs to a study of cytomegalovirus exposure and HLA in healthy donors. Germline V CDR1 and CDR2: SEHNR, FQNEAQ (reference sequence). Trimming removed 5 bases at V and 2 bases at J, with 13 bases between. The length of the CDR3 is 15 residues. This PCR relied on a set of 60 Vbeta primers and 13 Jbeta primers. Sequencing used immunoSEQ multiplex PCR; TCRdb keeps in-frame clones, though not all of them. The sample holds some 150,000 clones; 70% to 80% are singletons and the top ten take roughly 9%. Material for sequencing was PBMCs. V and J are TRBV7-9 and TRBJ2-4, with D possibly matching TRBD2 (5 bases). The origin of this receptor is a man younger than 30 in good health and CMV-seropositive. CDR3 sequence reads: CASSPPVGTKNIQYF. The CDR3 nucleotides read TGTGCCAGCAGCCCCCCGGTCGGGACCAAAAACATTCAGTACTTC.